These 24 T cell receptor beta chains originate from one sample sequenced in a study of blood T cell repertoires in COVID-19. Some clones are missing from TCRdb's copy, which holds only in-frame ones; the method was immunoSEQ multiplex PCR. The sample includes roughly 300,000 clones, 80% to 90% of them seen just once. The material sequenced was PBMCs or T cells enriched from blood (not recorded which). Receptors originate from a woman in her thirties who had recovered from COVID-19.

The chain couples TRBV7-3 to TRBJ2-1; 8 bases agree with TRBD2. The CDR3 is made up of 15 amino acids. Looked up from germline, CDR1 is SGHTA and CDR2 is FQGTGA. Losses at the gene ends were 1 base for V and 4 bases for J; bases not matched to a gene: 3. CDR3 protein: CASSLRAGAYNEQFF. For the CDR3, the DNA is TGTGCCAGCAGCTTAAGAGCGGGGGCTTACAATGAGCAGTTCTTC. Together with reference TRBV7-3 and TRBJ2-1, the CDR3 gives the full variable domain: GAGVSQTPSNKVTEKGKYVELRCDPISGHTALYWYRQSLGQGPEFLIYFQGTGAADDSGLPNDRFFAVRPEGSVSTLKIQRTERGDSAVYLCASSLRAGAYNEQFFGPGTRLTVL.

V gene TRBV7-9 combines with J gene TRBJ2-3; 10 bases line up with TRBD1. Germline CDR1 and CDR2: SEHNR and FQNEAQ (reference sequence). The CDR3 runs to 17 residues. V shed 6 bases, J shed 0 bases, and the junction held 9 bases outside the gene matches. Here the CDR3 reads CASRDGTGVRSTDTQYF. In DNA, the CDR3 is TGTGCCAGCAGAGACGGGACAGGGGTAAGGAGCACAGATACGCAGTATTTT. Supplemented by reference TRBV7-9 and TRBJ2-3, the full variable domain reads DTGVSQNPRHKITKRGQNVTFRCDPISEHNRLYWYRQTLGQGPEFLTYFQNEAQLEKSRLLSDRFSAERPKGSFSTLEIQRTEQGDSAMYLCASRDGTGVRSTDTQYFGPGTRLTVL.

The gene calls are TRBV7-2 and TRBJ1-5; TRBD1 matches at 7 bases. V lost 5 bases and J lost 7; bases outside the gene matches: 8. The germline CDR1 and CDR2 sequences are SGHTA and FQGNSA. The CDR3 spans 14 residues. CDR3 in amino acids: CASSANRGAQPQHF. In DNA, the CDR3 is TGTGCCAGCAGCGCCAACAGGGGAGCGCAGCCCCAGCATTTT.

The chain is built from TRBV6-6 and TRBJ1-2, with D possibly being TRBD1 (5 bases). V was shortened by 6 bases and J by 6 bases, with 17 bases between the two germline ends. The CDR3 extends over 14 amino acids. CDR1 and CDR2 (germline): MNHNY, SVGAGI (reference sequence). CDR3 loop: CASRSRDPWNGYTF. Written as DNA, the CDR3 is TGTGCCAGCAGATCGCGGGACCCCTGGAATGGCTACACCTTC.

V gene TRBV10-3 combines with J gene TRBJ1-2; tentatively, D is TRBD1 (5 bases). CDR1 is ENHRY and CDR2 is SYGVKD in the germline V gene. Trimming pared 6 bases from V and 5 bases from J, leaving 19 bases between. The CDR3 has 15 residues. The CDR3 region is CAIRSTGTSLYGYTF. CDR3 coding DNA: TGTGCCATCAGGTCGACCGGGACTTCATTATATGGCTACACCTTC.

This chain joins TRBV5-1 and TRBJ2-3, with TRBD2 matching over 14 bases. After removal of 4 bases from V and 3 bases from J, the junction contained 7 bases not matched to a gene. In germline, CDR1 is SGHRS, CDR2 YFSETQ. The length of the CDR3 is 17 residues. The DNA of the CDR3 is TGCGCCAGCAGCAGGGGGACTAGCGGGGGACAAACAGATACGCAGTATTTT. Translated, it gives CASSRGTSGGQTDTQYF.

The V call is TRBV5-1, the J call TRBJ2-3; 8 nucleotides line up with TRBD1. Germline CDR1 and CDR2: SGHRS and YFSETQ. The CDR3 totals 16 residues. J lost 0 bases, V lost 2 bases, and 5 bases had no gene match. CDR3 sequence reads: CASSFPTGGSTDTQYF. As DNA, the CDR3 is TGCGCCAGCAGCTTTCCCACAGGGGGGAGCACAGATACGCAGTATTTT. The full variable domain, with the rest looked up from reference TRBV5-1 and TRBJ2-3, is KAGVTQTPRYLIKTRGQQVTLSCSPISGHRSVSWYQQTPGQGLQFLFEYFSETQRNKGNFPGRFSGRQFSNSRSEMNVSTLELGDSALYLCASSFPTGGSTDTQYFGPGTRLTVL.

This clone was observed a single time. In nucleotides, the CDR3 is TGTGCCAGCTCTCTCCGGGGGGCCGTCACAGATACGCAGTATTTT. The encoded protein is CASSLRGAVTDTQYF. This chain joins TRBV7-6 and TRBJ2-3; a possible D gene is TRBD2 (7 bases). Germline V gives CDR1 SGHVS, CDR2 FNYEAQ. This CDR3 is 15 amino acids long. V was shortened by 8 bases and J by 2 bases, with 17 bases between the two germline ends.

CDR3 in amino acids: CASSTLIQGTSSYEQYF. The CDR3 bases are TGTGCCAGCAGCACCCTAATACAGGGGACTAGCTCCTACGAGCAGTACTTC. The chain is built from TRBV21-1 and TRBJ2-7; the tabulated D call, TRBD2, remains unverified against the DNA. TRBV21-1 constitutes a pseudogene. CDR3 length: 17 residues.

The chain uses TRBV6-2 or TRBV6-3 and TRBJ2-4; TRBD2 agrees at 8 bases. The CDR3 is 18 residues long. In germline, CDR1 is MNHEY, CDR2 SVGEGT. Losses at the gene ends were 6 bases for V and 0 bases for J; bases not matched to a gene: 13. CDR3 in amino acids: CASSSSGSRTLAKNIQYF. The CDR3 coding sequence is TGTGCCAGCAGCTCCAGCGGGAGCAGAACTCTAGCCAAAAACATTCAGTACTTC.

The chain combines TRBV6-5 with TRBJ1-2; 7 nucleotides align to TRBD1. V lost 7 bases, J lost 8 bases, and 13 bases stayed unmatched. This CDR3 is 14 amino acids long. Germline V gene sequence: CDR1 MNHEY, CDR2 SVGAGI. The CDR3 DNA is TGTGCCAGCACCACGGGAGGGGGCGCGATCGGCTACACCTTC. The encoded protein is CASTTGGGAIGYTF.

This rearrangement joins TRBV7-3 to TRBJ2-7; no firm D call. This CDR3 spans 13 amino acids. Germline CDR1 SGHTA, CDR2 FQGTGA. The V gene lost 5 bases and the J gene lost 5 bases, with 13 bases spanning the gap. The DNA of the CDR3 is TGTGCCAGCAGCCCTGGTCCTCCGGACGAGCAGTACTTC. It translates to CASSPGPPDEQYF.

The chain uses TRBV4-2 and TRBJ2-3, with 8 bases aligning to TRBD2. This CDR3 has 18 residues. The ends lost 0 bases at V and 3 bases at J; junction bases unmatched: 11. Germline V gives CDR1 LGHNA, CDR2 YNFKEQ. CDR3 protein: CASSQDGGAEPDTDTQYF. The CDR3 DNA follows: TGTGCCAGCAGCCAAGACGGGGGGGCCGAACCTGATACAGATACGCAGTATTTT.

Only a few counts were recorded for this clone. The V call is TRBV7-9, the J call TRBJ1-4; 8 bases fit TRBD1. Germline V gives CDR1 SEHNR, CDR2 FQNEAQ (reference sequence). There are 15 residues in the CDR3. Trimming at V came to 5 bases and at J to 4 bases, leaving 6 bases not matched to a gene. CDR3 in amino acids: CASSQGQAVNEKLFF. As DNA, the CDR3 is TGTGCCAGCAGCCAGGGACAGGCAGTTAATGAAAAACTGTTTTTT.

The chain couples TRBV5-4 to TRBJ1-6; TRBD1 agrees at 8 bases. This CDR3 has 15 residues. The V gene's germline CDR1 is SGHNT and CDR2 YYREEE (reference sequence). After removal of 3 bases from V and 5 bases from J, the junction contained 4 bases not matched to a gene. CDR3 loop: CASSSRQGNNSPLHF. CDR3 in DNA: TGTGCCAGCAGCTCCCGACAGGGGAATAATTCACCCCTCCACTTT. The variable domain in full, with the rest retrieved from reference TRBV5-4 and TRBJ1-6, is ETGVTQSPTHLIKTRGQQVTLRCSSQSGHNTVSWYQQALGQGPQFIFQYYREEENGRGNFPPRFSGLQFPNYSSELNVNALELDDSALYLCASSSRQGNNSPLHFGNGTRLTVT.

V gene TRBV28 combines with J gene TRBJ1-3; 9 nucleotides match TRBD1. The CDR3 spans 14 residues. The V segment lost 4 bases and the J segment 4 bases; nucleotides outside the gene matches: 2. Germline V gene data show CDR1 as MDHEN and CDR2 as SYDVKM. CDR3 residues: CASSWDRVGNTIYF. Written as DNA, the CDR3 is TGTGCCAGCAGTTGGGACAGGGTCGGAAACACCATATATTTT.

This chain joins TRBV5-6 and TRBJ2-5, with TRBD1 matching over 8 bases. CDR3 size: 16 residues. After removal of 1 base from V and 4 bases from J, the junction contained 9 bases not matched to a gene. CDR1 and CDR2 from the germline V gene are SGHDT and YYEEEE. CDR3 nucleotide sequence: TGTGCCAGCAGCTTGTCTAGGACAGGGTCCCGAGAGACCCAGTACTTC. It is translated as CASSLSRTGSRETQYF. Full variable domain (rest looked up from reference TRBV5-6 and TRBJ2-5): DAGVTQSPTHLIKTRGQQVTLRCSPKSGHDTVSWYQQALGQGPQFIFQYYEEEERQRGNFPDRFSGHQFPNYSSELNVNALLLGDSALYLCASSLSRTGSRETQYFGPGTRLLVL.

V and J are TRBV3-1 (or the pseudogene TRBV3-2) and TRBJ1-1; TRBD1 matches at 7 bases. With 4 bases clipped from V and 3 bases from J, the junction kept 11 bases outside the gene matches. The germline V gene encodes CDR1 LGHDT and CDR2 YNNKEL (reference sequence). CDR3 length: 16 amino acids. The DNA for the CDR3 is TGTGCCAGCAGCCCCCGTCGTACGAGGGGGCACACTGAAGCTTTCTTT. This codes for CASSPRRTRGHTEAFF.

This chain uses TRBV7-2 with TRBJ2-2, with TRBD1 matching 10 bases. Per germline, CDR1 SGHTA and CDR2 FQGNSA. With 4 bases clipped from V and 7 bases from J, the junction kept 9 bases outside the gene matches. This CDR3 comprises 16 residues. CDR3 amino acids: CASSSRDRGDGGELFF. As DNA, the CDR3 is TGTGCCAGCAGCTCCCGGGACAGGGGCGATGGCGGGGAGCTGTTTTTT.

The rearrangement joins TRBV27 to TRBJ2-2, with 7 nucleotides matching TRBD2. The V gene end was trimmed by 1 base and the J gene end by 7 bases; junction bases not matched to a gene: 12. The CDR3 runs to 17 residues. Germline lookup yields CDR1 MNHEY and CDR2 SMNVEV (reference sequence). Written as DNA, the CDR3 is TGTGCCAGCAGTTTATTCTATGGGACTACGGGGGACGGGGAGCTGTTTTTT. It specifies CASSLFYGTTGDGELFF.

The chain uses TRBV4-3 and TRBJ2-7; D uncertain. The CDR3 loop spans 13 amino acids. Trimming left V 3 bases short and J 0 bases short, with 6 bases between. The germline V gene has CDR1 LGHNA and CDR2 YSLEER. CDR3 DNA sequence: TGCGCCAGCAGCCACCGCGTCTCCTACGAGCAGTACTTC. Translation gives CASSHRVSYEQYF.

This chain links TRBV30 with TRBJ1-1; D call uncertain. From germline, CDR1 is GTSNPN and CDR2 SVGIG (reference sequence). The CDR3 sequence is 12 residues long. Trimming pared 0 bases from V and 8 bases from J, leaving 10 bases between. CDR3 residues: CAWSVIRLEAFF. The CDR3 DNA sequence: TGTGCCTGGAGTGTAATCCGGTTGGAAGCTTTCTTT.

The chain uses TRBV3-1 (or the pseudogene TRBV3-2) and TRBJ1-6, with TRBD1 as a possible D gene (5 bases). The germline CDR1 and CDR2 sequences are LGHDT and YNNKEL (reference sequence). V dropped 1 base and J dropped 7 bases, with 14 bases sitting between them. The CDR3 covers 16 residues. The CDR3 nucleotides are TGTGCCAGCAGCCAAGTTTTGGGGCATGAGAATTCACCCCTCCACTTT. It codes for CASSQVLGHENSPLHF.

J is TRBJ1-5 and V is TRBV7-6, with 7 bases that match TRBD1. Per the germline V gene, CDR1 is SGHVS and CDR2 is FNYEAQ. V shed 0 bases and J 2 bases; nucleotides not matched to a gene: 1. The CDR3 runs to 15 residues. The DNA of the CDR3 is TGTGCCAGCAGCTTAGCCGGGACAGGCAATCAGCCCCAGCATTTT. Its translation: CASSLAGTGNQPQHF.